This TCR beta chain comes out of a study of beta chain features in type 1 diabetes. As for the study in general: Sorted cells numbering some 110 million were examined across all samples. Study outcomes and limitations: A greater similarity of naive, central memory and Treg TCRB repertoires was seen among patients than among healthy donors. Among patients with Type 1 diabetes, TCRB CDR3s were moderately but significantly shorter in every one of the four CD4+ subsets.

The isolated RNA, all of it, was reverse transcribed, so expressed TCRB transcripts were what got sequenced. The average output of naive, central memory and regulatory T cell samples was a few million reads. Sequencing was performed with immunoSEQ multiplex PCR; in TCRdb, only in-frame clones are kept and a portion is missing. The data contain 600,000 to 700,000 clones, roughly an eighth of them singletons. This clone was seen a handful of times. The target antigen is unknown. The CDR3 has 18 amino acids. Germline lookup yields CDR1 SGHNT and CDR2 YYREEE (reference sequence). The germline V and J ends were trimmed by 0 bases and 6 bases, with 19 bases remaining between them.

Sequencing was carried out using naive CD4+ T cells from blood. The chain joins TRBV5-4 to TRBJ1-6; the D gene is possibly TRBD1 (5 bases). The TCR sequence derives from a man aged 25 to 45 with type 1 diabetes. CDR3 loop: CASSLGSSGTKINSPLHF. The CDR3 region has the DNA TGTGCCAGCAGCTTGGGGTCGTCAGGGACTAAAATTAATTCACCCCTCCACTTT.